A selection of T cell receptor beta chains follows, all from one sample in a study of beta chain features in type 1 diabetes. The assay was immunoSEQ multiplex PCR, and TCRdb's table has in-frame clones only and misses some. The table has 240,000 or so clones, approximately 15% seen once. Source material: naive CD4+ T cells from blood. Receptors originate from a man aged 30 to 45 with type 1 diabetes. CDR3s include the opening cysteine and the closing phenylalanine or tryptophan. The order of the fields is J gene, clone size, D gene, V gene, CDR3 DNA, CDR3 protein. The D gene is left open where the match is weak. Part of the rows lack a size; the others show once, few, many or a class for expanded clones.

TRBJ1-2 | - | TRBD1 | TRBV5-1 | TGCGCCAGCAGCCAGGACAGGGCAATGGGTGGCTACACCTTC | CASSQDRAMGGYTF
TRBJ1-5 | - | TRBD1 | TRBV29-1 | TGCAGCGTAGGGGGCCGGAATCAGCCCCAGCATTTT | CSVGGRNQPQHF
TRBJ2-4 | few | TRBD2 | TRBV19 | TGTGCCAGTAGTGGCGGACTAGCGGAGGGGGGCATTCAGTACTTC | CASSGGLAEGGIQYF
TRBJ2-1 | - | TRBD1 | TRBV18 | TGTGCCAGCTCAATCTCCTCCGGACAGGGTGATGGTGAGCAGTTCTTC | CASSISSGQGDGEQFF
TRBJ2-1 | - | TRBD2 | TRBV27 | TGTGCCAGCAGTTCCACTAGCGGGGGGGTCATCTATGAGCAGTTCTTC | CASSSTSGGVIYEQFF
TRBJ2-6 | - | - | TRBV9 | TGTGCCAGCAGCGTAGGCGGGGTCGGGGCCAACGTCCTGACTTTC | CASSVGGVGANVLTF
TRBJ1-5 | few | - | TRBV29-1 | TGCAGCGTTGCAGACAGTAGCAATCAGCCCCAGCATTTT | CSVADSSNQPQHF
TRBJ2-1 | few | TRBD2 | TRBV6-5 | TGTGCCGTGACGACTAGCGGAACGTACAATGAGCAGTTCTTC | CAVTTSGTYNEQFF
TRBJ2-5 | few | - | TRBV2 | TGTGCCAGCAGTGGTCGGGGTTTAGAGACCCAGTACTTC | CASSGRGLETQYF
TRBJ1-2 | - | TRBD1 | TRBV27 | TGTGCCAGCAGTCCGAGGACAGGGGGACTCTATGGCTACACCTTC | CASSPRTGGLYGYTF
TRBJ2-1 | - | TRBD2 | TRBV7-9 | TGTGCCAGCAGCTGGACTAGCGTTGGGGACAATGAGCAGTTCTTC | CASSWTSVGDNEQFF
TRBJ2-2 | - | - | TRBV10-1 | TGCGCCAGCAGGGCAGGATACACCGGGGAGCTGTTTTTT | CASRAGYTGELFF
TRBJ1-6 | once | - | TRBV9 | TGTGCCAGCAGCGTAGCAGGGCAGAATTCACCCCTCCACTTT | CASSVAGQNSPLHF
TRBJ2-2 | few | TRBD2 | TRBV6-7 | TGTGCCAGCAGTATAGGACCTAGCGGTACCGGGGAGCTGTTTTTT | CASSIGPSGTGELFF
TRBJ2-3 | - | TRBD1 | TRBV10-3 | TGTGCCATCAGAGCTACCGACAGGGCCACAGATACGCAGTATTTT | CAIRATDRATDTQYF